One and the same sample provided the 19 T cell receptor beta chains below, sequenced in a study of CD8 T cells in Susac syndrome. RNA in amounts of 0.5 to 1 ug was reverse transcribed with random hexamers. One entry per CDR3 protein results from TCRdb running MiXCR on the immunoSEQ multiplex PCR reads. The sample records about 140,000 distinct CDR3 sequences, approximately 95% being singletons. Sample: CD4+ T cells from PBMCs. The receptors derive from a human donor with Susac syndrome.

The J gene is TRBJ1-2, the V gene TRBV25-1, with 8 bases lining up with TRBD1. CDR1 and CDR2 (germline): MGHDK, SYGVNS. This CDR3 region has 17 residues. J lost 4 bases, V lost 4 bases, and 14 bases had no gene match. The CDR3 DNA is TGTGCCAGCAGTGGGCGGGGCCAGGGGGCGTTGGGCTATGGCTACACCTTC. It specifies CASSGRGQGALGYGYTF.

The chain uses TRBV9 and TRBJ1-2; D is uncertain. The CDR3 spans 13 residues. CDR1 is SGDLS, CDR2 YYNGEE, per germline. The V end was cut by 3 bases, the J end by 4 bases, with 10 bases between. This chain's CDR3 is CASSGPRIYGYTF. The DNA for the CDR3 is TGTGCCAGCAGCGGACCGAGGATCTATGGCTACACCTTC.

This chain joins TRBV24-1 and TRBJ2-3; a weak D match, TRBD2 (6 bases). Germline V CDR1 and CDR2: KGHDR, SFDVKD. The V and J ends lost 5 bases and 6 bases respectively, with 14 bases between them. This CDR3 contains 14 residues. The CDR3 region has the DNA TGTGCCACCAGTGGTCCGGGAGCGGTCGATACGCAGTATTTT. It translates to CATSGPGAVDTQYF.

The chain uses TRBV18 and TRBJ2-5; D remains ambiguous. Germline lookup yields CDR1 KGHSH and CDR2 LQKENI. CDR3 size: 13 residues. The V gene lost 2 bases and the J gene lost 2 bases, with 6 bases spanning the gap. This chain's CDR3 is CASSPGIQETQYF. The CDR3 bases are TGTGCCAGCTCACCAGGAATTCAAGAGACCCAGTACTTC.

The chain recombines TRBV30 with TRBJ2-1, with D uncertain. Germline assignment: CDR1 GTSNPN and CDR2 SVGIG (reference sequence). The CDR3 contains 10 residues. V was trimmed by 7 bases and J by 7 bases, leaving 8 bases between them. CDR3 loop: CASQRNEQFF. The DNA for the CDR3 is TGTGCCTCCCAACGTAATGAGCAGTTCTTC.

The CDR3 is CASSLGGNSRYEQYF. The CDR3 nucleotides are TGTGCCAGCAGTTTAGGGGGGAACTCCCGCTACGAGCAGTACTTC. The rearrangement links TRBV28 to TRBJ2-7; a weak D match, TRBD2 (6 bases). CDR1 MDHEN and CDR2 SYDVKM come from the germline V gene. The CDR3 has 15 residues. V was trimmed by 2 bases and J by 3 bases, leaving 14 bases between them.

The genes are TRBV30 and TRBJ2-1; D possibly uses TRBD1 or TRBD2 (6 bases each). The CDR3 totals 14 residues. V was pared by 0 bases and J by 4 bases, with 10 bases between. The germline gives CDR1 GTSNPN, CDR2 SVGIG (reference sequence). CDR3 bases: TGTGCCTGGAGTGTGGGGGGCTTATACAATGAGCAGTTCTTC. As protein: CAWSVGGLYNEQFF.

This clonotype has a single count. The gene calls are TRBV6-5 and TRBJ1-2, with a weak D call TRBD1 (6 bases). Germline V gene sequence: CDR1 MNHEY, CDR2 SVGAGI. The CDR3 contains 14 residues. Trimming removed 2 bases from V and 0 bases from J, with 7 bases in between. In DNA form, the CDR3 reads TGTGCCAGCAGTTACGACAGGACTAACTATGGCTACACCTTC. This encodes CASSYDRTNYGYTF.

This chain links TRBV29-1 with TRBJ1-3, with D uncertain. With 3 bases removed from V and 4 bases from J, the gap between germline ends came to 4 bases. Germline V gives CDR1 SQVTM, CDR2 ANQGSEA. The CDR3 covers 11 residues. CDR3 sequence (DNA): TGCAGCGTTGATTGGGGAAACACCATATATTTT. Protein sequence: CSVDWGNTIYF.

The J gene is TRBJ2-6, the V gene TRBV18; D gene uncertain. CDR1 and CDR2 from the germline V gene are KGHSH and LQKENI. The CDR3 has 13 residues. Trimming stripped 3 bases from V and 12 bases from J, with 12 bases between. In nucleotides, the CDR3 is TGTGCCAGCTCACCGGAGAGGCCTCTCGTCCTGACTTTC. Amino acids: CASSPERPLVLTF.

This chain joins TRBV3-1 and TRBJ1-2, with D tentatively TRBD1 (5 bases). V lost 2 bases to trimming and J lost 0 bases, with 7 bases between them. This CDR3 spans 14 amino acids. Per germline, CDR1 LGHDT and CDR2 YNNKEL (reference sequence). The CDR3 sequence is CASSQLTANYGYTF. As DNA, the CDR3 is TGTGCCAGCAGCCAATTGACAGCTAACTATGGCTACACCTTC.

The sample holds one count of this clonotype. V gene TRBV28 combines with J gene TRBJ1-2, with no clear D. Deletions cut 4 bases from V and 7 bases from J, with 10 bases between. CDR3 length equals 12 residues. Germline V CDR1 and CDR2: MDHEN, SYDVKM. In DNA, the CDR3 is TGTGCCAGCAGTTCCCCCCACGGTGGCTACACCTTC. Its protein is CASSSPHGGYTF.

The chain is built from TRBV12-3 or TRBV12-4 and TRBJ2-5, with D maybe TRBD2 (5 bases). Trimming cost V 6 bases and J 9 bases, with 20 bases left between them. CDR3 length: 14 amino acids. The CDR3 protein is CASRETAGGGAQYF. The CDR3 DNA reads TGTGCCAGCAGAGAAACAGCCGGCGGAGGAGCCCAGTACTTC.

For the CDR3, the DNA is TGTGCCTGCATCGGACGGTTCACTGAAGCTTTCTTT. It translates to CACIGRFTEAFF. The chain couples TRBV30 to TRBJ1-1, with D hard to call. With 6 bases removed from V and 4 bases from J, the gap between germline ends came to 12 bases. The CDR3 has 12 amino acids. From germline, CDR1 is GTSNPN and CDR2 SVGIG (reference sequence).

The V call is TRBV3-1, the J call TRBJ2-2; 7 nucleotides agree with TRBD1. V trimming: 1 base; J trimming: 6 bases; junction bases outside the gene matches: 11. CDR3 size: 17 residues. CDR1 is LGHDT and CDR2 is YNNKEL in the germline V gene (reference sequence). CDR3 amino acids: CASSQARQGLRAGELFF. The CDR3 DNA sequence: TGTGCCAGCAGCCAAGCTCGACAGGGCTTAAGGGCCGGGGAGCTGTTTTTT.

The chain has TRBV9 and TRBJ2-1; 11 bases line up with TRBD2. CDR1 SGDLS and CDR2 YYNGEE come from the germline V gene. This CDR3 has 16 residues. V shed 3 bases, J shed 2 bases, and the junction held 4 bases outside the gene matches. DNA for the CDR3: TGTGCCAGCAGCGGAACTAGCGGGAGTCCCTACAATGAGCAGTTCTTC. It codes for CASSGTSGSPYNEQFF.

The V call is TRBV29-1, the J call TRBJ2-7, with D maybe TRBD2 (5 bases). The germline V gene has CDR1 SQVTM and CDR2 ANQGSEA. V was clipped by 4 bases and J by 4 bases, with 14 bases between them. This CDR3 spans 13 amino acids. The CDR3 loop reads CSVAGQRSYEQYF. The CDR3 nucleotides read TGCAGCGTTGCGGGTCAGCGGAGTTACGAGCAGTACTTC.

V is TRBV25-1 and J is TRBJ2-2; no firm D call. In germline, CDR1 is MGHDK, CDR2 SYGVNS. V gave up 2 bases and J gave up 6 bases, with 13 bases separating them. The CDR3 is 15 amino acids. Written as DNA, the CDR3 is TGTGCCAGCAGTGAAGGGCAGGTTGTGGCCGGGGAGCTGTTTTTT. The encoded protein is CASSEGQVVAGELFF.

This sequence joins TRBV9 and TRBJ2-7; 7 bases match TRBD1. The germline V gene has CDR1 SGDLS and CDR2 YYNGEE. CDR3 length: 13 amino acids. Losses at the gene ends were 7 bases for V and 10 bases for J; bases not matched to a gene: 14. CDR3 coding DNA: TGTGCCAGCGCCGGGACAGCGAGCGGAGCCCAGTACTTC. Residues: CASAGTASGAQYF. The entire variable domain, with the rest obtained from reference TRBV9 and TRBJ2-7, is as follows: DSGVTQTPKHLITATGQRVTLRCSPRSGDLSVYWYQQSLDQGLQFLIQYYNGEERAKGNILERFSAQQFPDLHSELNLSSLELGDSALYFCASAGTASGAQYFGPGTRLTVT.